The clone carrying this T cell receptor (beta chain) was seen once. Authors' methods: Using reference gene primer amplification, nucleated cell counts were estimated. The data were produced by immunoSEQ multiplex PCR, yet TCRdb's version contains in-frame clones alone and is incomplete. The DNA gave D and trimming, while V, J and clone size come from that table. This sample yields 75,000 to 95,000 clones, of which approximately 90% are seen a single time; approximately 19% belongs to the top ten. Germline loops: CDR1 SGHRS, CDR2 YFSETQ. CDR3 length: 15 residues. V lost 4 bases, J lost 5 bases, and 18 bases lay in between. The data are from a study of blood T cell repertoires in COVID-19. Study as a whole: Donors in the United States, Italy and Spain gave samples during acute or convalescent COVID-19. The cDNA or gDNA used as material had been derived from T cells, B-cell-depleted T cells, or PBMCs.

The chain links TRBV5-1 to TRBJ1-1; a weak D match, TRBD1 (6 bases). The sequenced material came from peripheral blood. This TCR was sampled from a human donor in a cohort sampled during active COVID-19. The CDR3 protein is CASSLVGGRQTEAFF. The CDR3 coding sequence is TGCGCCAGCAGCCTGGTCGGGGGGCGTCAAACTGAAGCTTTCTTT.